The 13 T cell receptor beta chains below were found in one sample sequenced in a study of shared clonotypes between healthy human individuals. Generated by immunoSEQ multiplex PCR, the TCRdb table keeps only in-frame clones and is missing some. The profile shows 2,500,000 or so clones, under 95% of them singletons. Material: naive CD4+ T cells from PBMCs. Subset of the sample: CD45RA+ positively selected. These receptor sequences come from a man between 18 and 35 years old in good health. Some clones in this sample may be carry-over from other donors' samples.

The chain carries TRBV15 and TRBJ2-5; a possible D gene is TRBD2 (5 bases). Germline V lookup: CDR1 LNHNV, CDR2 YYDKDF (reference sequence). CDR3 size: 12 residues. The V gene lost 4 bases and the J gene lost 5 bases, with 8 bases spanning the gap. CDR3 bases: TGTGCCACCAGCAAGCGGTATGAGACCCAGTACTTC. It encodes CATSKRYETQYF.

This clone was seen once. The J gene is TRBJ1-2, the V gene TRBV7-8; perhaps TRBD1 as D (6 bases). V lost 0 bases and J 8 bases, leaving 13 bases between the germline ends. Germline loops: CDR1 SGHVS, CDR2 FQNEAQ. The CDR3 runs to 14 residues. CDR3: CASSLAVGAGGYTF. The CDR3 bases are TGTGCCAGCAGCTTAGCGGTGGGGGCGGGCGGCTACACCTTC.

A remark on this clone: Other DNA variants within this sample encode the same CDR3. The chain uses TRBV10-1 and TRBJ2-5; D call uncertain. Germline CDR1 is WNHNN and CDR2 is SYGVQD (reference sequence). The CDR3 covers 14 residues. The V gene lost 0 bases and the J gene lost 1 base, with 6 bases spanning the gap. For the CDR3, the DNA is TGCGCCAGCAGTGAGTCGTCCAGCCAAGAGACCCAGTACTTC. This encodes CASSESSSQETQYF.

The CDR3 sequence is CASSLDWASGRNTDTQYF. CDR3 DNA sequence: TGTGCCAGCAGTTTGGACTGGGCTAGCGGGAGGAATACAGATACGCAGTATTTT. V gene TRBV28 combines with J gene TRBJ2-3; 11 nucleotides agree with TRBD2. Germline V gene lookup returns CDR1 MDHEN and CDR2 SYDVKM. This CDR3 contains 18 residues. V shed 3 bases, J shed 3 bases, and the junction held 11 bases outside the gene matches.

The chain combines TRBV28 with TRBJ2-7; TRBD1 matches 7 bases. Germline loops: CDR1 MDHEN, CDR2 SYDVKM. The CDR3 extends over 15 amino acids. V trimming: 5 bases; J trimming: 0 bases; junction bases outside the gene matches: 7. The CDR3 sequence: CASSGPGGSSYEQYF. The CDR3 DNA reads TGTGCCAGCAGTGGTCCAGGGGGTAGCTCCTACGAGCAGTACTTC.

The rearrangement links TRBV5-5 to TRBJ2-1; D perhaps matches TRBD1 (7 bases). Germline assignment: CDR1 SGHKS and CDR2 YYEKEE (reference sequence). The CDR3 is 15 residues long. Trimming took 2 bases from V and 2 from J, leaving 11 bases between them. The CDR3 protein is CASSLGGGAYNEQFF. For the CDR3, the DNA is TGTGCCAGCAGCTTAGGAGGGGGCGCCTACAATGAGCAGTTCTTC.

This rearrangement joins TRBV9 to TRBJ2-1, with TRBD2 matching over 9 bases. The CDR3 runs to 15 residues. Per germline, CDR1 SGDLS and CDR2 YYNGEE. Losses at the gene ends were 4 bases for V and 6 bases for J; bases not matched to a gene: 8. CDR3 loop: CASSSTGTSINEQFF. The CDR3 DNA reads as TGTGCCAGCAGCTCGACCGGGACTAGCATCAATGAGCAGTTCTTC. The full variable domain, with the rest looked up from reference TRBV9 and TRBJ2-1, is DSGVTQTPKHLITATGQRVTLRCSPRSGDLSVYWYQQSLDQGLQFLIQYYNGEERAKGNILERFSAQQFPDLHSELNLSSLELGDSALYFCASSSTGTSINEQFFGPGTRLTVL.

The gene calls are TRBV7-6 and TRBJ1-4; the D gene is possibly TRBD1 (6 bases). CDR1 is SGHVS, CDR2 FNYEAQ, per germline. The CDR3 extends over 15 amino acids. V lost 5 bases to trimming and J lost 8 bases, with 18 bases between them. CDR3 residues: CASSPMTGYLEKLFF. CDR3 coding DNA: TGTGCCAGCAGCCCCATGACAGGATACTTGGAAAAACTGTTTTTT.

The chain joins TRBV7-3 to TRBJ2-7, with D hard to call. The CDR3 covers 14 residues. The germline V gene encodes CDR1 SGHTA and CDR2 FQGTGA. The germline V and J ends were trimmed by 3 bases and 3 bases, with 12 bases remaining between them. In nucleotides, the CDR3 is TGTGCCAGCAGCTTCGGACCCTCCCTCTACGAGCAGTACTTC. Translating it yields CASSFGPSLYEQYF.

J is TRBJ2-7 and V is TRBV7-2; D might be TRBD1 or TRBD2, each matching 5 bases. V was trimmed by 3 bases and J by 0 bases, leaving 12 bases between them. The CDR3 has 15 amino acids. The germline gives CDR1 SGHTA, CDR2 FQGNSA. DNA for the CDR3: TGTGCCAGCAGCTTCGGGACCCAGAGCTCCTACGAGCAGTACTTC. Encoded protein: CASSFGTQSSYEQYF.

The chain is built from TRBV15 and TRBJ1-1; D is uncertain. This CDR3 comprises 17 residues. Between the trimmed V and J ends, which lost 0 bases and 10 bases, there was a span of 24 bases. Germline CDR1 is LNHNV and CDR2 is YYDKDF (reference sequence). CDR3 loop: CATSRDFRATEGRGAFF. The CDR3 DNA reads as TGTGCCACCAGCAGAGATTTCCGGGCGACTGAAGGGCGGGGAGCTTTCTTT.

The chain combines TRBV2 with TRBJ1-2; D might be TRBD1 (6 bases). The CDR3 length is 15 residues. Germline V lookup: CDR1 SNHLY, CDR2 FYNNEI. The V gene lost 5 bases and the J gene lost 2 bases, with 15 bases spanning the gap. CDR3 in amino acids: CASSFPRGANYGYTF. In nucleotides, the CDR3 is TGTGCCAGCAGTTTCCCCCGGGGGGCCAACTATGGCTACACCTTC.

This rearrangement joins TRBV29-1 to TRBJ1-1, with D hard to call. CDR3 length equals 9 residues. The V and J ends lost 3 bases and 11 bases respectively, with 7 bases between them. The germline V gene encodes CDR1 SQVTM and CDR2 ANQGSEA. DNA for the CDR3: TGCAGCGTTGAGGAGAGGGCTTTCTTT. This encodes CSVEERAFF. The full variable domain, rest sourced from reference TRBV29-1 and TRBJ1-1, is SAVISQKPSRDICQRGTSLTIQCQVDSQVTMMFWYRQQPGQSLTLIATANQGSEATYESGFVIDKFPISRPNLTFSTLTVSNMSPEDSSIYLCSVEERAFFGQGTRLTVV.